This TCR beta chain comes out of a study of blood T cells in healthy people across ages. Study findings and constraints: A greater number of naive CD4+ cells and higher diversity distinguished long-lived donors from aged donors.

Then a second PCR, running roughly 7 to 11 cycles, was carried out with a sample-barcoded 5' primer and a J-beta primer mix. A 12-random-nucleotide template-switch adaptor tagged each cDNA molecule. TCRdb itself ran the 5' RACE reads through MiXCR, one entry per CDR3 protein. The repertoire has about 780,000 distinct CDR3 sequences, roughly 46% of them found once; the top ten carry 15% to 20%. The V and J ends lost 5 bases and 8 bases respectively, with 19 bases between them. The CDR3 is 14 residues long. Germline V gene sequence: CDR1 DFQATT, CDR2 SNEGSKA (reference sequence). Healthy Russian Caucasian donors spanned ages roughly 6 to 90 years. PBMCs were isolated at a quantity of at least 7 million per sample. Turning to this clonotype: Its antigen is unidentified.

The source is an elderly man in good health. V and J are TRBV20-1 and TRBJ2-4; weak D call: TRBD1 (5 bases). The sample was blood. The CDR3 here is CSASEGVKTDIQYF. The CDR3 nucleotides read TGCAGTGCTTCAGAAGGGGTTAAGACGGACATTCAGTACTTC.